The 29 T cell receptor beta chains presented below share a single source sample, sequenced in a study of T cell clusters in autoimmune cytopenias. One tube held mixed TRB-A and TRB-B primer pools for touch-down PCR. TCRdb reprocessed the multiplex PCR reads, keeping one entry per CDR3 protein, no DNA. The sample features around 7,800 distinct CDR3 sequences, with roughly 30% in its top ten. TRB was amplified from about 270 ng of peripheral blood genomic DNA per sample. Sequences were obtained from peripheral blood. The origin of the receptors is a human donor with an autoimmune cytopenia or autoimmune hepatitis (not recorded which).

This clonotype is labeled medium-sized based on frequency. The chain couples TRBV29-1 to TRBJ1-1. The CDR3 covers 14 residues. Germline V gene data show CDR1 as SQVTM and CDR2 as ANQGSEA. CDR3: CSVEPGRENTEAFF.

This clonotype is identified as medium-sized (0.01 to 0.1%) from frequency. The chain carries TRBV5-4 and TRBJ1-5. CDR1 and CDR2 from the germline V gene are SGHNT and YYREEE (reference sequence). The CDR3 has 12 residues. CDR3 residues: CASSQDNQPQHF.

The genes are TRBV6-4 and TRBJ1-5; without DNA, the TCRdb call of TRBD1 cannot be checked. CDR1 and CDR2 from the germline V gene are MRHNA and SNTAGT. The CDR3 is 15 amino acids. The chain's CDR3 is CASSPGGSRNQPQHF.

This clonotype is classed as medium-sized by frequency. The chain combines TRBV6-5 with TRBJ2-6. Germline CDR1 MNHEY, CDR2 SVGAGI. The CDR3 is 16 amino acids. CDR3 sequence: CASSYSQTTGANVLTF.

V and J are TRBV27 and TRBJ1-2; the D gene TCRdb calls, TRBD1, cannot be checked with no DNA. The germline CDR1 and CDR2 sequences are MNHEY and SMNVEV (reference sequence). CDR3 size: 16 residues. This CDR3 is CASLPRTGGTNYGYTF.

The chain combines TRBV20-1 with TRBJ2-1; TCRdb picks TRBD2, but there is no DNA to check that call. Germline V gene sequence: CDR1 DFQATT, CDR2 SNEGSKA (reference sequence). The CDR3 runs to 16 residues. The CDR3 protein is CSAREAASGAYNEQFF.

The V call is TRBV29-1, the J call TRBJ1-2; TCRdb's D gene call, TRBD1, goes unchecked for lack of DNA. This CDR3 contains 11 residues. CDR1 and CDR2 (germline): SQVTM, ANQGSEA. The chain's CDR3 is CSAQGARGYTF.

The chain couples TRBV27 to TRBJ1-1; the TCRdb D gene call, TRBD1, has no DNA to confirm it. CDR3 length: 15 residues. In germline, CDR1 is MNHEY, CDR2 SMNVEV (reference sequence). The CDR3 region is CASSSNGNWDTEAFF.

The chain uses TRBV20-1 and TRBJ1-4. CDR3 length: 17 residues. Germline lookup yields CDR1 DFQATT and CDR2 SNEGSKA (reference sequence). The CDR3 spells CSARDLGNYVGSEKLFF.

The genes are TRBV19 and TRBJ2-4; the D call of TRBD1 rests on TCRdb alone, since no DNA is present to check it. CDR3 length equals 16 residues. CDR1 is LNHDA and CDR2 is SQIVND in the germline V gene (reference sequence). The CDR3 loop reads CASSMPHTGAKNIQYF.

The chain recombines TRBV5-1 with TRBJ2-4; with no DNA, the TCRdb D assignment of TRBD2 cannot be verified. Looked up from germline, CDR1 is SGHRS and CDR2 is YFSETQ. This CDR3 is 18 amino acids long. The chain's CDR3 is CASSFLAGGLLAKNIQYF.

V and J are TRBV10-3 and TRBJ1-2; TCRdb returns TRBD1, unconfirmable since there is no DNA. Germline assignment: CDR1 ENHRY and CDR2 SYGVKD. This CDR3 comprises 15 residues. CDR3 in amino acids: CAISPPGTSNYGYTF.

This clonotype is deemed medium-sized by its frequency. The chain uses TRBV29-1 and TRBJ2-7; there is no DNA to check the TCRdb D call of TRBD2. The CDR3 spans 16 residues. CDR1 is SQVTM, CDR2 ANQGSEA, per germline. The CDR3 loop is CSVFGTSGRASYEQYF.

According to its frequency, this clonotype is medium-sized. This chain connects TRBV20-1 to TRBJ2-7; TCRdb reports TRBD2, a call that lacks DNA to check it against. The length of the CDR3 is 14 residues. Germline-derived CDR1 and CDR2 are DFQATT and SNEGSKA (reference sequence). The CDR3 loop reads CSARERTSGYEQYF.

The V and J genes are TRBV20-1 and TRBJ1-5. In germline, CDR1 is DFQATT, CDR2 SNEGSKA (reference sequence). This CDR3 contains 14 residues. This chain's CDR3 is CSALGQTSNQPQHF.

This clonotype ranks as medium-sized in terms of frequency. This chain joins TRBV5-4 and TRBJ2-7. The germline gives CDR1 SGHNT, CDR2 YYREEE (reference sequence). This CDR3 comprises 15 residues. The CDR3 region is CASSSQTGSSYEQYF.

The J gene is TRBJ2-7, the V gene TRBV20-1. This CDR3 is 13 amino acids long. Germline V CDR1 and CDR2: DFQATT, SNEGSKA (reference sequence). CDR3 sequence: CSARSSVAYEQYF.

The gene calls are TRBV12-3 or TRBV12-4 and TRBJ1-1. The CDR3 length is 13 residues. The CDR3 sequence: CASSSKPNTEAFF.

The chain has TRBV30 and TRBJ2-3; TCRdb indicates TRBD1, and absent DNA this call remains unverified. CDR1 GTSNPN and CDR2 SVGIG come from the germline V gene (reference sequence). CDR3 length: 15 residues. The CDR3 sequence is CAWRTGAGSTDTQYF.

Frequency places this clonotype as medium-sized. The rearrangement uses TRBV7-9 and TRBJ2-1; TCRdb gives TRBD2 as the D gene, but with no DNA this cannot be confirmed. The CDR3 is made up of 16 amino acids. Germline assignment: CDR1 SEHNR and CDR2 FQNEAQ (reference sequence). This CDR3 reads CASSPRLAGDDNEQFF.

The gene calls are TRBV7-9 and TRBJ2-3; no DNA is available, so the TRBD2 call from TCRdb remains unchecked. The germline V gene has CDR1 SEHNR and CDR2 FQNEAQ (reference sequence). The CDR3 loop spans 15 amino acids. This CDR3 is CASSPGTIKADTQYF.

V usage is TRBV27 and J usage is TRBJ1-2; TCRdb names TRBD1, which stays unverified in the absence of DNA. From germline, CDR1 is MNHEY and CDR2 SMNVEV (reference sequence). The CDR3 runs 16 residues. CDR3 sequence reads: CASSLSSGQGARGYTF.

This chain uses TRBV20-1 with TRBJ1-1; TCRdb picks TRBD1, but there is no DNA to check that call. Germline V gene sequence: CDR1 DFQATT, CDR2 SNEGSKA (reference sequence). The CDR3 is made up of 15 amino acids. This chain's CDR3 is CSARVRGRSVAEAFF.

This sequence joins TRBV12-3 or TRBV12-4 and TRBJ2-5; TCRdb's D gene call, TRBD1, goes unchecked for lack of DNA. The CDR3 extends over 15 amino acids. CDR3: CASSLFWAGEETQYF.

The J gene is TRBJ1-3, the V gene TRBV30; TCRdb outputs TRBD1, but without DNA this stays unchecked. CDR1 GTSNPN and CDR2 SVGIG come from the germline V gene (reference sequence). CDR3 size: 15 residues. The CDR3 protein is CAWSLGGTGFGTIYF.

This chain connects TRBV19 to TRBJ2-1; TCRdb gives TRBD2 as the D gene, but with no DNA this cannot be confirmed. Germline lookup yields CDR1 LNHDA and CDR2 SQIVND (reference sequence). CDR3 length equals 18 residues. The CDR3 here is CASSTTAGGAGRSGEQFF.

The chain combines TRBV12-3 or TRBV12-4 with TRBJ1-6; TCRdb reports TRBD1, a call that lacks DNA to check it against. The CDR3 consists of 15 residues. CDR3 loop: CASSRGTGVNSPLHF.

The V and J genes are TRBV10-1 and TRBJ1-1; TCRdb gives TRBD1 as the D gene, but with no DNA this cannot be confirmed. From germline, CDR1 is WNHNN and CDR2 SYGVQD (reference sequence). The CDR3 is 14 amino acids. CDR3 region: CASSDGQGLTEAFF.

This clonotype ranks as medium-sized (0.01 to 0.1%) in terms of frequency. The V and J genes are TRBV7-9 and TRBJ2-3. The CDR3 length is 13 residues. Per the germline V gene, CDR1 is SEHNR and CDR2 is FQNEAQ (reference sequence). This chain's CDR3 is CASSFGSGDTQYF.